This TCR beta chain originates from a study of molecular identifiers for immune sequencing clone quantification. Study at large: Five aliquots were made in replicates from the RNA of about 20,000 or 100,000 naive CD8 cells, and four were sequenced.

The authors sorted naive CD8 T cells as CD8+CD4-CCR7+CD45RA+. Methods described previously, with TCR primers listed, were used for bulk TCR libraries. Via MiXCR, TCRdb re-called the PCR reads, giving one row per CDR3 protein. The data contain about half a million distinct CDR3 sequences, less than 30% of them singletons. Trimming pared 5 bases from V and 1 base from J, leaving 17 bases between. Germline loops: CDR1 SGHAT, CDR2 FQNNGV. The CDR3 has 16 amino acids. Points on this clonotype: Its antigen is unknown.

General study points: Clones above 20 RNA copies held over 98% of effector molecules, under 1% in naive cells.

This sequence was found in a human donor in good health. Some libraries in this study had Jurkat cell RNA spiked in. The chain recombines TRBV11-2 with TRBJ2-5, with a weak D call TRBD2 (6 bases). Source material: naive CD8+ T cells from blood, with Jurkat cell RNA spiked in. Subset meaning: FACS-sorted CD8+CD4-CCR7+CD45RA+ naive T cells. CDR3: CASSPHSGDFQETQYF. CDR3 bases: TGTGCCAGCAGCCCCCATAGCGGAGACTTCCAAGAGACCCAGTACTTC. The complete variable domain, with remaining parts taken from reference TRBV11-2 and TRBJ2-5, reads EAGVAQSPRYKIIEKRQSVAFWCNPISGHATLYWYQQILGQGPKLLIQFQNNGVVDDSQLPKDRFSAERLKGVDSTLKIQPAKLEDSAVYLCASSPHSGDFQETQYFGPGTRLLVL.